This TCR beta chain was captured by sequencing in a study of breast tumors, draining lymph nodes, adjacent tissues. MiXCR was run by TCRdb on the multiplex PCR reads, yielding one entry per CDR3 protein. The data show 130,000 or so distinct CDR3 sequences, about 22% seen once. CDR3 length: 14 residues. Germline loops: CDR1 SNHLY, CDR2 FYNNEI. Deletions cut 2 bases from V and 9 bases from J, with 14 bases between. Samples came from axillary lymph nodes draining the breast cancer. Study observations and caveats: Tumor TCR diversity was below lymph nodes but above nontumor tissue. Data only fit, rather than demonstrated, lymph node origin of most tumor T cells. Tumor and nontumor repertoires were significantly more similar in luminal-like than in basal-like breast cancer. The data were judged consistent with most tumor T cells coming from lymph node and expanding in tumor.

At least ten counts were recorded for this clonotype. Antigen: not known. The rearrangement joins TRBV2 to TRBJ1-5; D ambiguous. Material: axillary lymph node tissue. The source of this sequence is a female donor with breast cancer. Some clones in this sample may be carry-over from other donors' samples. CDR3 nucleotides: TGTGCCAGCAGTGAAAATGGCGGCCTGGGGCCCCAGCATTTT. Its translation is CASSENGGLGPQHF.